This is a list of T cell receptor beta chains from one sample in a study of shared clonotypes between healthy human individuals. Only in-frame clones appear in the TCRdb table, and some are missing; sequencing was by immunoSEQ multiplex PCR. The sample comprises more than 2 million clones, 85% to 95% of which are singletons, and 0.13% rests with the top ten. Sequenced input: naive CD4+ T cells sorted from blood. Receptor source: a man between 18 and 35 years old in good health. The CDR3 runs from the conserved cysteine through the conserved F or W. Fields, in order: V gene, J gene, D gene, CDR3 DNA, CDR3 protein. A D gene is named only where the DNA matches it firmly.

V gene: TRBV5-6
J gene: TRBJ1-5
D gene: -
CDR3 DNA: TGTGCCAGCAGCTTCCGTGGAGTAACTAGCAATCAGCCCCAGCATTTT
CDR3 protein: CASSFRGVTSNQPQHF

V gene: TRBV5-4
J gene: TRBJ2-7
D gene: -
CDR3 DNA: TGTGCCAGCAGCCCTTCCTTGTCCCCCGGGGAGTACTTC
CDR3 protein: CASSPSLSPGEYF

V gene: TRBV29-1
J gene: TRBJ2-5
D gene: -
CDR3 DNA: TGCAGCGTCCCGAAGGTGCCAGACCAAGAGACCCAGTACTTC
CDR3 protein: CSVPKVPDQETQYF

V gene: TRBV2
J gene: TRBJ1-4
D gene: TRBD1
CDR3 DNA: TGTGCCAGCAGTAGACAGGGGAATGAAAAACTGTTTTTT
CDR3 protein: CASSRQGNEKLFF

V gene: TRBV6-1
J gene: TRBJ1-1
D gene: -
CDR3 DNA: TGTGCCAGCAGGCCCCCGGCCGGGTGGGGCACTGAAGCTTTCTTT
CDR3 protein: CASRPPAGWGTEAFF

V gene: TRBV7-9
J gene: TRBJ2-3
D gene: TRBD1
CDR3 DNA: TGTGCCAGCAGCCTCGGGGACAGGGGGTCCACAGATACGCAGTATTTT
CDR3 protein: CASSLGDRGSTDTQYF

V gene: TRBV2
J gene: TRBJ2-2
D gene: -
CDR3 DNA: TGTGCCAGCACCGGGGAGGCGACCGGGGAGCTGTTTTTT
CDR3 protein: CASTGEATGELFF

V gene: TRBV28
J gene: TRBJ1-1
D gene: -
CDR3 DNA: TGTGCCAGCAGCTACCCGCCCGGTGGAGCTTTCTTT
CDR3 protein: CASSYPPGGAFF

V gene: TRBV11-2
J gene: TRBJ1-3
D gene: TRBD1
CDR3 DNA: TGTGCCAGCAGCTTAGCTGGACAGGGGATAAGCACCATATATTTT
CDR3 protein: CASSLAGQGISTIYF

V gene: TRBV11-2
J gene: TRBJ1-2
D gene: -
CDR3 DNA: TGTGCCAGCAGCATTCCGGGACAAAGGCGCTATGGCTACACCTTC
CDR3 protein: CASSIPGQRRYGYTF

V gene: TRBV28
J gene: TRBJ1-6
D gene: -
CDR3 DNA: TGTGCCAGCAGTTTATTGGCCGCGGCCCTCCACTTT
CDR3 protein: CASSLLAAALHF